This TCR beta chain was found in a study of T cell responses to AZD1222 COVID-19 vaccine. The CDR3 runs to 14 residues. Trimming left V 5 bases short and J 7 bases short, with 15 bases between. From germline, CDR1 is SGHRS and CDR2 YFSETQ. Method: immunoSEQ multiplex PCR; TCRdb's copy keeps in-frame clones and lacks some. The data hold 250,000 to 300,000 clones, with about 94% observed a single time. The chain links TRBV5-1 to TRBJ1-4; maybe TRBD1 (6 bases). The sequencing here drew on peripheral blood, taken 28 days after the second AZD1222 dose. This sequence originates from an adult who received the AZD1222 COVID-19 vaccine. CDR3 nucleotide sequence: TGCGCCAGCAGGGGGGCCACAAGAGGTGAAAAACTGTTTTTT. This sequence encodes CASRGATRGEKLFF. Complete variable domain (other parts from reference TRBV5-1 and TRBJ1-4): KAGVTQTPRYLIKTRGQQVTLSCSPISGHRSVSWYQQTPGQGLQFLFEYFSETQRNKGNFPGRFSGRQFSNSRSEMNVSTLELGDSALYLCASRGATRGEKLFFGSGTQLSVL.